This T cell receptor beta chain is from a study of blood T cell repertoires in COVID-19. The overall study: Samples of COVID-19 (acute and convalescent) were obtained from the United States, Italy and Spain. Sources were T cells, B-cell-depleted T cells, or PBMCs; the material itself was cDNA or gDNA.

CDR3 length equals 15 residues. Per the germline V gene, CDR1 is KGHDR and CDR2 is SFDVKD. The V and J ends lost 4 bases and 5 bases, in that order; junction bases with no gene match: 7. As handled by the study authors: Quantification of nucleated cells was approximated via reference gene primer amplification. TCRdb's copy holds only in-frame clones and misses some; the assay was immunoSEQ multiplex PCR. The DNA gave D and trimming, while V, J and clone size come from that table. The sample consists of fewer than 200,000 clones, approximately 87% of them appearing once. Seattle-derived patients entered the study during active infection and were followed longitudinally.

The chain joins TRBV24-1 to TRBJ2-7; TRBD1 matches at 10 bases. The TCR originated in a woman aged 70 to 79 with COVID-19, enrolled during active disease. Material for sequencing was peripheral blood. CDR3 nucleotide sequence: TGTGCCACCAGTGAGTCCGGGACAGGGGTCCACGAGCAGTACTTC. The encoded protein is CATSESGTGVHEQYF.